These 4 T cell receptor beta chains share one sample of origin, sequenced in a study of blood T cell repertoires in COVID-19. Profiling relied on immunoSEQ multiplex PCR, and the TCRdb table lists in-frame clones only, not all of them. Counted here are fewer than 200,000 clones, 83% occurring once; the ten biggest clones make up 7.6%. The sequenced sample was peripheral blood. All receptors come from a woman aged 70-85 years with COVID-19, enrolled during active disease.

The chain uses TRBV7-2 and TRBJ1-1, with D perhaps matching TRBD1 (6 bases). Trimming stripped 2 bases from V and 7 bases from J, with 17 bases between. The germline CDR1 and CDR2 sequences are SGHTA and FQGNSA. CDR3 size: 15 residues. DNA of the CDR3: TGTGCCAGCAGCTTATCTATGGGGGCCCCCAGTGAAGCTTTCTTT. It codes for CASSLSMGAPSEAFF.

The chain carries TRBV5-1 and TRBJ2-1, with TRBD2 identical over 7 bases. With 5 bases clipped from V and 0 bases from J, the junction kept 8 bases outside the gene matches. Per germline, CDR1 SGHRS and CDR2 YFSETQ. The CDR3 totals 16 residues. The CDR3 spells CASSLSGSPSYNEQFF. The CDR3 nucleotides read TGCGCCAGCAGTCTTAGCGGGTCCCCCTCCTACAATGAGCAGTTCTTC.

The rearrangement joins TRBV19 to TRBJ2-5, with 9 bases lining up with TRBD2. The ends lost 4 bases at V and 5 bases at J; junction bases unmatched: 11. The CDR3 is made up of 16 amino acids. Germline values: CDR1 LNHDA, CDR2 SQIVND (reference sequence). The DNA for the CDR3 is TGTGCCAGTAGTAAGGCGGGTAGCGGGAGTTACGAGACCCAGTACTTC. Its protein is CASSKAGSGSYETQYF.

The chain joins TRBV5-6 to TRBJ1-3; D remains unclear. V lost 4 bases and J 7 bases, leaving 9 bases between the germline ends. Per germline, CDR1 SGHDT and CDR2 YYEEEE. This CDR3 contains 12 residues. For the CDR3, the DNA is TGTGCCAGCAGCACGCTCGGGAACACCATATATTTT. Amino acid sequence: CASSTLGNTIYF. The entire variable domain, with the rest obtained from reference TRBV5-6 and TRBJ1-3, is as follows: DAGVTQSPTHLIKTRGQQVTLRCSPKSGHDTVSWYQQALGQGPQFIFQYYEEEERQRGNFPDRFSGHQFPNYSSELNVNALLLGDSALYLCASSTLGNTIYFGEGSWLTVV.